This TCR beta chain originates from a study of OX40 agonist ivuxolimab in advanced cancers. On the study more broadly: Earlier anti-PD-1, anti-PD-L1 or anti-CTLA-4 therapy was permitted; about 38% had received some.

Concerning this clone itself: Its specificity is unknown.

Study-wide results and limits: On average, CD8+ T cells showed a greater number of expanded clones than CD4+. Both blood CD4+ and CD8+ T cells showed clonal growth by week 6 at 0.1 to 3.0 mg/kg. Antigen specificity of clonally expanded peripheral T cells was not established.

Profiled with immunoSEQ multiplex PCR; TCRdb holds only in-frame clones, not every one. The data show 30,000 to 45,000 clones, with approximately 79% seen just once and around 10% held by the top ten. Germline V gene data show CDR1 as SNHLY and CDR2 as FYNNEI. This CDR3 comprises 15 residues. V shed 7 bases, J shed 7 bases, and the junction held 9 bases outside the gene matches. Sequencing was performed on CD4+ or CD8+ T cells sorted from blood, taken in a trial of the OX40 agonist ivuxolimab. The chain recombines TRBV2 with TRBJ1-6, with 8 positions matching TRBD1. The TCR was taken from an adult with an advanced solid tumor such as melanoma, head and neck, liver or kidney cancer. CDR3 coding DNA: TGTGCCAGCAAGAGACAGGGGTTTATCAATTCACCCCTCCACTTT. Its protein product is CASKRQGFINSPLHF.